What follows is one TCR beta chain and its context. Only a few counts were recorded for this clonotype. What antigen it recognizes has not been identified. No clone much larger than this one lies a single base away; base qualities are absent. The library was prepared using 5' RACE. The reads were generated on an Illumina HiSeq 2500. A second PCR of about 6 to 12 cycles was run with a J-beta primer mix and a sample-barcoded 5' primer. A unique molecular identifier was introduced onto each TCR beta cDNA molecule by a template-switch 5' adaptor carrying 12 random nucleotides. Each sample yielded at least 3 million CDR3-containing paired-end reads. The Mint cDNA synthesis kit, primed by a TRBC-specific oligonucleotide, was used to synthesize first-strand cDNA from all RNA. Following uracil-DNA glycosylase treatment, a first 18-cycle PCR with universal primers M1SS and BC2_uni_R was performed on all cDNA. As for the original processing: For normalization, 1 million high-quality reads were randomly selected from each sample, with every read carrying a distinct molecular identifier. Instead of being binned into consensus sequences, reads with shared molecular identifiers were discarded. MiTCR, run with a Q25 quality threshold and the strictest error-elimination algorithm, handled CDR3 identification, clonotype clustering and error correction. Lower-bound total TCR beta diversity was estimated with a nonparametric unseen species model using Euler transformation. The public reads were quality trimmed at Q25 with fastp and then assembled into clones with MiXCR by TCRdb, keeping productive beta chains. Every distinct CDR3 protein forms one entry, paired with its most common genes and DNA. TCRdb, not the original authors, processed these V and J calls. The sample table shows roughly 1,700,000 distinct CDR3 sequences, and 28% are seen once. Less than 9.5% of the sample is in the top ten clones.

These data belong to a study of blood T cells in healthy people across ages (dated by TCRdb to between 2015 and 2016). General notes on the study: Template switching captured roughly one uniquely barcoded TCR beta cDNA molecule per two T cells in model experiments. To track age-related changes in TCR beta repertoire diversity, the study relied on deep sequencing normalized with unique cDNA molecular identifiers. The donors were divided into four age groups: young (average around 16 years), middle-aged (about 40), aged (around 59) and long-lived (approximately 74). Donors of different ages were randomly distributed across sequencing lanes to avoid experimental bias. Two additional independent replicas of 1 million unique cDNA reads from the same blood draw were analyzed for two donors (one aged 18 to 30 and one aged 80 or older). Overall study results and their limits: Estimates of total diversity based on one million sequenced T cells were regarded as lower bounds and as underestimates. Observed TCR beta diversity per million T cells fell roughly linearly with age, and a significant reduction was already apparent by age around 36. Conclusive comparison of naive and antigen-experienced compartments was prevented by the profiling of bulk unsorted PBMCs. Observed TCR beta diversity correlated strongly with the percentage of naive T cells measured by flow cytometry. Compared with the aged group, the long-lived group had more naive CD4+ T cells, fewer expanded clones and increased TCR diversity, suggesting age selection. Donor CMV infection status was unknown, potentially confounding age-related changes in expanded clonotypes.

Systemically healthy Caucasian individuals from Russia, around 39 in total and aged roughly 6 to 100 years, were included as donors. Each donor gave 8 to 10 milliliters of peripheral blood, collected into EDTA-treated Vacutainer tubes. Ficoll-Paque density-gradient centrifugation was used to isolate PBMCs, with at least 6.5 million per sample. Total RNA was extracted from PBMCs with Trizol reagent, with at least 5 micrograms obtained per sample. The percentages of naive CD45RAhigh/CD27high T cells were determined by flow cytometry on a PBMC aliquot from every donor. CDR1 and CDR2, per the germline V gene, are SGHAT and FQNNGV. From the cysteine up to the phenylalanine, the CDR3 has a length of 11 residues. CDR3 DNA only is kept here, 33 bases in frame from base 1. Deletion took 7 bases off V and 3 bases off J, with a span of 4 bases between the germline ends.

The clonotype comes from a woman aged 25 to 39 in good health. The V gene is TRBV11-2 and the J gene is TRBJ2-1, with the D gene not confidently named. The sample consisted of blood. This receptor carries the CDR3 CASIGYNEQFF. In nucleotide form, the sequence is TGTGCCAGCATAGGCTACAATGAGCAGTTCTTC.